What follows is one TCR beta chain and its context. The Seattle patients, enrolled during active infection, were followed longitudinally. Per the original methods: By means of reference gene primer amplification, nucleated cell counts were estimated. Sequencing used immunoSEQ multiplex PCR; TCRdb keeps in-frame clones, though not all of them. For V, J and clone size, that table is used; D and trimming come from the DNA. The sample has about 170,000 clones; roughly 84% are singletons. This entry is derived from a study of blood T cell repertoires in COVID-19. Study context: T cells, B-cell-depleted T cells, or PBMCs provided the cDNA or gDNA that served as material.

Germline CDR1 reads DFQATT; CDR2 reads SNEGSKA (reference sequence). CDR3 length equals 12 residues. Trimming removed 3 bases from V and 3 bases from J, with 9 bases in between. The rearrangement uses TRBV20-1 and TRBJ2-7; possible D gene TRBD1, 6 bases. Sequenced sample: peripheral blood. The receptor's source is a woman in her 70s with COVID-19, enrolled during active disease. CDR3 protein: CSASLGGYEQYF. The CDR3 nucleotides read TGCAGTGCTAGTTTAGGGGGCTACGAGCAGTACTTC.